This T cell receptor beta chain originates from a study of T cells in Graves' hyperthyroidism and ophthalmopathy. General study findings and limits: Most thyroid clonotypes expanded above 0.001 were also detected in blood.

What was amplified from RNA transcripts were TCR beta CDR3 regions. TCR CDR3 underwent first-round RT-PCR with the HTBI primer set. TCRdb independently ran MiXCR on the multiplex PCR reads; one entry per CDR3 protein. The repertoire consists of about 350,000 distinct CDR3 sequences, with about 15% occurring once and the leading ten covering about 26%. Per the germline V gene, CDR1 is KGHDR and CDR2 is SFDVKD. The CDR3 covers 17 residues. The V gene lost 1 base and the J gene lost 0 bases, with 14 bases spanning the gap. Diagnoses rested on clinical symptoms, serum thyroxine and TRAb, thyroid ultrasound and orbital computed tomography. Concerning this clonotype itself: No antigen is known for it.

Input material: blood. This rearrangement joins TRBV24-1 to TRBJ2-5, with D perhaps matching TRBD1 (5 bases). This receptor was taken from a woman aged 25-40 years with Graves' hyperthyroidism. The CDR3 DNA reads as TGTGCCACCAGTGATTTCGGCGCGACAGTATACCAAGAGACCCAGTACTTC. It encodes CATSDFGATVYQETQYF.